A single sample is the source of the 21 T cell receptor beta chains below, sequenced in a study of T cells in localized non-small cell lung cancer (dated by TCRdb to 2020 to 2021). The library was produced with the immunoSEQ multiplex PCR assay. What TCRdb holds here is the immuneACCESS table cut down to in-frame rearrangements. Part of the clones is not present; checked against another copy, under half of the missing clones reflect an unresolved V gene, and the others are unexplained. This sample holds fewer than 8,500 clones; 80% to 90% were observed only once. Less than 35% of the sample is held by the ten biggest clonotypes. The sample in question was peripheral blood, obtained before any cancer treatment. These receptors were taken from a male donor aged 60 or over with stage III lung adenocarcinoma.

This clone qualifies as medium-sized (0.01 to 0.1%). CDR3 nucleotide sequence: TGTGCCAGTAGTTCCCGGGACAGGGGGCGCCCCGTTCGGTACTTC. Its translation: CASSSRDRGRPVRYF. The chain is built from TRBV19 and TRBJ2-7; 12 bases are shared with TRBD1. Trimming at V came to 5 bases and at J to 12 bases, leaving 14 bases not matched to a gene. CDR1 and CDR2 from the germline V gene are LNHDA and SQIVND (reference sequence). CDR3 length: 15 residues.

The table lists this clone with a few counts. This chain links TRBV6-1 with TRBJ2-3, with D perhaps matching TRBD1 (5 bases). Germline-derived CDR1 and CDR2 are MNHNS and SASEGT. The CDR3 contains 17 residues. V was cut by 1 base and J by 2 bases, with 16 bases left in between. CDR3 sequence: CASSEDDARQFTDTQYF. CDR3 bases: TGTGCCAGCAGTGAAGACGACGCGAGACAGTTCACAGATACGCAGTATTTT.

The V call is TRBV10-3, the J call TRBJ2-6; 8 positions match TRBD2. This CDR3 is 15 amino acids long. J gave up 2 bases and V 6 bases, and 3 bases lay outside the gene matches. CDR1 ENHRY and CDR2 SYGVKD come from the germline V gene. CDR3 sequence: CAISLTSAGANVLTF. The DNA for the CDR3 is TGTGCCATCAGCCTGACTAGCGCTGGGGCCAACGTCCTGACTTTC.

The chain combines TRBV4-3 with TRBJ2-5; D is undetermined. The CDR3 extends over 13 amino acids. Trimming removed 4 bases from V and 0 bases from J, with 6 bases in between. Germline values: CDR1 LGHNA, CDR2 YSLEER. For the CDR3, the DNA is TGCGCCAGCAGCCCGAATCACCAAGAGACCCAGTACTTC. Amino acids: CASSPNHQETQYF.

V usage is TRBV5-1 and J usage is TRBJ2-5; 14 bases are a match to TRBD2. The V segment lost 0 bases and the J segment 5 bases; nucleotides outside the gene matches: 3. Germline V gives CDR1 SGHRS, CDR2 YFSETQ. This CDR3 is 16 amino acids long. CDR3: CASSLGLAGGQETQYF. The CDR3 coding sequence is TGCGCCAGCAGCTTGGGACTAGCGGGGGGGCAGGAGACCCAGTACTTC.

This chain uses TRBV28 with TRBJ2-5; D is perhaps TRBD2 (6 bases). The germline CDR1 and CDR2 sequences are MDHEN and SYDVKM. The CDR3 spans 14 residues. Trimming cost V 5 bases and J 1 base, with 11 bases left between them. As DNA, the CDR3 is TGTGCCAGCAGTGGATTGGGGGGCCAAGAGACCCAGTACTTC. This codes for CASSGLGGQETQYF.

This clone appeared a single time. Within the sample, other DNA sequences also encode this same CDR3. The chain carries TRBV11-3 and TRBJ1-3; 9 bases agree with TRBD1. Trimming at V came to 5 bases and at J to 2 bases, leaving 4 bases not matched to a gene. Looked up from germline, CDR1 is SGHNT and CDR2 is YENEEA. This CDR3 comprises 15 residues. CDR3 region: CASSPGQGPGNTIYF. Here the CDR3 DNA reads TGTGCCAGCAGCCCGGGACAGGGACCTGGAAACACCATATATTTT.

The rearrangement joins TRBV7-6 to TRBJ2-7, with D maybe TRBD2 (5 bases). This CDR3 contains 14 residues. V lost 6 bases and J 0 bases, leaving 12 bases between the germline ends. Per germline, CDR1 SGHVS and CDR2 FNYEAQ. CDR3 in DNA: TGTGCCAGCAGTTTGTACGAGGGCTCCTACGAGCAGTACTTC. Translating it yields CASSLYEGSYEQYF.

This chain links TRBV5-1 with TRBJ2-2; 8 bases match TRBD1. This CDR3 has 15 residues. The germline V gene encodes CDR1 SGHRS and CDR2 YFSETQ. With 2 bases clipped from V and 4 bases from J, the junction kept 4 bases outside the gene matches. CDR3 in amino acids: CASSLATGGTGELFF. DNA for the CDR3: TGCGCCAGCAGCTTAGCCACAGGGGGCACCGGGGAGCTGTTTTTT.

This clone was found a few times. The chain carries TRBV27 and TRBJ1-3; weak D call: TRBD1 (5 bases). CDR1 is MNHEY and CDR2 is SMNVEV in the germline V gene (reference sequence). V was cut by 5 bases and J by 0 bases, with 17 bases left in between. The CDR3 consists of 17 residues. CDR3 residues: CASSPTGGSRSGNTIYF. In DNA, the CDR3 is TGTGCCAGCAGTCCAACGGGGGGGTCCCGCTCTGGAAACACCATATATTTT.

The chain joins TRBV7-7 to TRBJ2-3; 8 positions match TRBD2. The V segment lost 4 bases and the J segment 2 bases; nucleotides outside the gene matches: 11. This CDR3 spans 17 amino acids. Per germline, CDR1 SSHAT and CDR2 FNYEAQ (reference sequence). The CDR3 DNA follows: TGTGCCAGCAGCTCGAGAAAACTAGCGGAATACACAGATACGCAGTATTTT. Translated, it gives CASSSRKLAEYTDTQYF.

This chain uses TRBV19 with TRBJ1-2, with unresolved D. CDR1 is LNHDA, CDR2 SQIVND, per germline (reference sequence). The CDR3 contains 14 residues. V gave up 2 bases and J gave up 4 bases, with 11 bases separating them. CDR3 DNA: TGTGCCAGTAGTATACCGACTTATCGCTATGGCTACACCTTC. It is translated as CASSIPTYRYGYTF.

This clone has only one observation. The chain combines TRBV19 with TRBJ2-5, with D perhaps matching TRBD2 (7 bases). Between the trimmed V and J ends, which lost 3 bases and 1 base, there was a span of 12 bases. Germline V CDR1 and CDR2: LNHDA, SQIVND (reference sequence). There are 15 residues in the CDR3. CDR3 amino acids: CASSMGRGPQETQYF. As DNA, the CDR3 is TGTGCCAGTAGTATGGGGCGGGGGCCCCAAGAGACCCAGTACTTC.

This chain joins TRBV6-6 and TRBJ2-2; D is possibly TRBD2 (6 bases). V shed 7 bases and J shed 7 bases, with 19 bases lying between them. The CDR3 is 15 amino acids. Germline values: CDR1 MNHNY, CDR2 SVGAGI (reference sequence). This chain's CDR3 is CASTSWGEVGGELFF. The CDR3 bases are TGTGCCAGCACCTCGTGGGGGGAGGTTGGCGGGGAGCTGTTTTTT.

V is TRBV11-3 and J is TRBJ2-7, with 7 bases that match TRBD1. This CDR3 has 15 residues. The germline V gene encodes CDR1 SGHNT and CDR2 YENEEA. After removal of 2 bases from V and 2 bases from J, the junction contained 6 bases not matched to a gene. CDR3 sequence: CASSLFAGGTYEQYF. For the CDR3, the DNA is TGTGCCAGCAGCTTATTCGCAGGGGGAACCTACGAGCAGTACTTC.

The chain is built from TRBV11-3 and TRBJ2-1, with TRBD2 matching 7 bases. J gave up 8 bases and V 4 bases, and 11 bases lay outside the gene matches. Germline V gene lookup returns CDR1 SGHNT and CDR2 YENEEA. The length of the CDR3 is 15 residues. In DNA, the CDR3 is TGTGCCAGCAGCTCGGGGGGTTTAGGGCCCGATGAGCAGTTCTTC. Protein sequence: CASSSGGLGPDEQFF.

J is TRBJ1-5 and V is TRBV29-1, with 7 bases that match TRBD1. This CDR3 has 17 residues. The V gene end was trimmed by 1 base and the J gene end by 6 bases; junction bases not matched to a gene: 15. CDR1 and CDR2 from the germline V gene are SQVTM and ANQGSEA. The DNA of the CDR3 is TGCAGCGTTGAAGGTGCTTTAATCAGGCCAGGGGGTCAGCCCCAGCATTTT. This sequence encodes CSVEGALIRPGGQPQHF.

This chain links TRBV2 with TRBJ2-1; possible D gene TRBD1, 6 bases. The CDR3 has 15 amino acids. Germline values: CDR1 SNHLY, CDR2 FYNNEI. The V end lost 3 bases, the J end lost 0 bases, and 9 bases lay between the germline ends. CDR3 residues: CASSDGQSSYNEQFF. The DNA of the CDR3 is TGTGCCAGCAGTGACGGACAGAGCTCCTACAATGAGCAGTTCTTC.

The CDR3 DNA is TGTGCCAGCAGCTCCCAGAGGGCGGGCAGTAATTCACCCCTCCACTTT. It encodes CASSSQRAGSNSPLHF. The chain couples TRBV11-3 to TRBJ1-6; D is ambiguous. V was clipped by 4 bases and J by 6 bases, with 16 bases between them. From germline, CDR1 is SGHNT and CDR2 YENEEA. There are 16 residues in the CDR3.

The V gene is TRBV19, the J gene TRBJ1-5; D is unresolved. Trimming left V 3 bases short and J 7 bases short, with 10 bases between. This CDR3 has 13 residues. Germline lookup yields CDR1 LNHDA and CDR2 SQIVND (reference sequence). Here the CDR3 DNA reads TGTGCCAGTAGTATTATGGAGGACCAGCCCCAGCATTTT. Translating it yields CASSIMEDQPQHF.

The J gene is TRBJ1-1, the V gene TRBV5-6, with TRBD1 as a possible D gene (5 bases). Between the trimmed V and J ends, which lost 4 bases and 0 bases, there was a span of 10 bases. The CDR3 sequence is 14 residues long. Germline V gives CDR1 SGHDT, CDR2 YYEEEE. The CDR3 nucleotides read TGTGCCAGCAGCCGGACATACATGAACACTGAAGCTTTCTTT. This translates into CASSRTYMNTEAFF. The whole variable domain, remainder taken from reference TRBV5-6 and TRBJ1-1, is DAGVTQSPTHLIKTRGQQVTLRCSPKSGHDTVSWYQQALGQGPQFIFQYYEEEERQRGNFPDRFSGHQFPNYSSELNVNALLLGDSALYLCASSRTYMNTEAFFGQGTRLTVV.